These T cell receptor beta chains were read from a single sample in a study of blood T cells in healthy people across ages. TCRdb re-called the 5' RACE reads with MiXCR, one entry per CDR3 protein. The sample holds about 1.6 million distinct CDR3 sequences, 30% to 35% seen once. Sequencing used blood. The receptor set was obtained from a woman younger than 45 in good health. Both conserved end residues are part of each CDR3. The D gene is left open where the match is weak. Not every row has a clone size; where given, it reads once, few, many or a size class.

j_call d_call v_call clone_size cdr3_nt cdr3_aa
TRBJ2-1 . TRBV27 many TGTGCCAGCAGTTTAACCCCAGCGGATTCCTACAATGAGCAGTTCTTC CASSLTPADSYNEQFF
TRBJ1-2 TRBD1 TRBV20-1 . TGCAGTGCTAGAGGGACAGGGGATTTCTATGGCTACACCTTC CSARGTGDFYGYTF
TRBJ1-1 TRBD1 TRBV10-2 few TGCGCCAGCAAGGACAGGGGGTACACTGAAGCTTTCTTT CASKDRGYTEAFF
TRBJ2-1 . TRBV20-1 . TGCAGTGCTAGAGATTTTACCAGTCCGGGCGATGAGCAGTTCTTC CSARDFTSPGDEQFF
TRBJ1-1 . TRBV29-1 few TGCAGCGCCCGATCGAACACTGAAGCTTTCTTT CSARSNTEAFF
TRBJ2-3 TRBD2 TRBV3-1 . TGTGCCAGCAGCCATGTCCTGGGAGCGGGGTACACAGATACGCAGTATTTT CASSHVLGAGYTDTQYF
TRBJ2-7 . TRBV7-4 many TGTGCCAGCAGTCCTCTCCGCCAGGGTCCATACGAGCAGTACTTC CASSPLRQGPYEQYF
TRBJ1-2 . TRBV20-1 . TGCAGCCTCTCTCATGGCTACACCTTC CSLSHGYTF
TRBJ2-5 . TRBV20-1 . TGCAGTGCTCCGGGATTAGGAGAGGCCCAGTACTTC CSAPGLGEAQYF
TRBJ2-3 . TRBV5-1 many TGCGCCAGCAGCCCGGATGGGGATTACACAGATACGCAGTATTTT CASSPDGDYTDTQYF